Here is one T cell receptor beta chain with its context. Its antigen is not known. This likely stems from a read error, as it lies one base from a far larger clone. Germline V gene sequence: CDR1 SGHTA, CDR2 FQGNSA. CDR3 length: 12 amino acids. This record belongs to a study of blood T cells in healthy people across ages. Primers used in a second PCR of about 7 to 11 cycles were a sample-barcoded 5' primer and a J-beta primer mix. TCRdb processed the 5' RACE reads anew with MiXCR; each CDR3 protein has one entry. The sample carries more than 750,000 distinct CDR3 sequences, about 27% recorded once. Whole-study findings and limits: Diversity was estimated from one million T cells, and these estimates were considered underestimates.

This sample was shared with a second study, whose subject was T cells of mothers and their children.

The receptor was derived from a woman aged 40 to 50 in good health. The sequenced sample was blood. The chain links TRBV7-2 to TRBJ1-2; 9 bases align to TRBD1. CDR3 nucleotides: TGTGCCGGCAGCTTGGACAGGGGTGGCTACACCTTC. Translation gives CAGSLDRGGYTF. The complete variable domain, with remaining parts taken from reference TRBV7-2 and TRBJ1-2, reads GAGVSQSPSNKVTEKGKDVELRCDPISGHTALYWYRQSLGQGLEFLIYFQGNSAPDKSGLPSDRFSAERTGGSVSTLTIQRTQQEDSAVYLCAGSLDRGGYTFGSGTRLTVV.